In this sample, the clone carrying this TCR beta chain turned up a few times. The sample belongs to a study of human T cells and chemical hapten exposure. Time point noted: healthy volunteer bleed at 6 weeks. Total RNA was isolated from unfractionated whole blood. With 5 bases removed from V and 3 bases from J, the gap between germline ends came to 13 bases. The CDR3 runs to 13 residues. From germline, CDR1 is SQVTM and CDR2 ANQGSEA. MiXCR, applied by TCRdb to the RACE reads, yields one record per CDR3 protein. Among around 80,000 distinct CDR3 sequences listed, 8.6% were seen once. The genes are TRBV29-1 and TRBJ1-1; no reliable D call. The sequencing sample was made of whole blood. The sequence derives from a male donor in good health. Some clones in this sample may be carry-over from other donors' samples. CDR3 DNA sequence: TGCAGCGTTTCTAGGGTACTCGACACTGAAGCTTTCTTT. Amino acid sequence: CSVSRVLDTEAFF.